The 21 T cell receptor beta chains in this list originate from one sample, sequenced in a study of cytomegalovirus exposure and HLA in healthy donors. This PCR relied on a set of 60 Vbeta primers and 13 Jbeta primers. Repertoires were generated with immunoSEQ multiplex PCR, while TCRdb's copy carries only in-frame clones and drops some. The sample lists approximately 120,000 clones, 70% to 80% occurring once. The sample was PBMCs. These receptor sequences come from a young man in good health and CMV-seronegative.

The CDR3 region is CASSFGRRGTGNTIYF. In nucleotides, the CDR3 is TGCGCCAGCAGCTTTGGAAGGAGAGGCACTGGAAACACCATATATTTT. J is TRBJ1-3 and V is TRBV5-1, with D uncertain. The CDR3 runs to 16 residues. Germline-derived CDR1 and CDR2 are SGHRS and YFSETQ. The germline V and J ends were trimmed by 2 bases and 2 bases, with 14 bases remaining between them.

The chain links TRBV28 to TRBJ1-5, with D possibly TRBD1 on 5 matching bases. There are 13 residues in the CDR3. CDR1 is MDHEN and CDR2 is SYDVKM in the germline V gene. Trimming left V 2 bases short and J 5 bases short, with 7 bases between. The CDR3 sequence is CASSLPGHQPQHF. CDR3 DNA sequence: TGTGCCAGCAGTTTACCAGGGCATCAGCCCCAGCATTTT.

This chain connects TRBV7-9 to TRBJ1-2; D gene ambiguous. Germline V CDR1 and CDR2: SEHNR, FQNEAQ (reference sequence). Trimming cost V 1 base and J 5 bases, with 11 bases left between them. This CDR3 contains 14 residues. The CDR3 region is CASSLVGAGYGYTF. For the CDR3, the DNA is TGTGCCAGCAGCTTAGTGGGCGCAGGATATGGCTACACCTTC.

A word on this clone: The same CDR3 is also encoded by other DNA sequences in this sample. This chain connects TRBV5-4 to TRBJ1-6; D is ambiguous. V was clipped by 0 bases and J by 6 bases, with 10 bases between them. Germline V gene data show CDR1 as SGHNT and CDR2 as YYREEE (reference sequence). This CDR3 comprises 15 residues. CDR3 nucleotide sequence: TGTGCCAGCAGCTTGGGGAGGGTGGGTAATTCACCCCTCCACTTT. As protein: CASSLGRVGNSPLHF.

The V call is TRBV18, the J call TRBJ1-1; D call uncertain. V gave up 1 base and J gave up 7 bases, with 7 bases separating them. This CDR3 comprises 12 residues. CDR1 is KGHSH and CDR2 is LQKENI in the germline V gene. The CDR3 is CASSPRAVEAFF. In DNA form, the CDR3 reads TGTGCCAGCTCACCACGGGCAGTTGAAGCTTTCTTT.

The chain couples TRBV28 to TRBJ1-2, with D tentatively TRBD1 (6 bases). The germline V gene has CDR1 MDHEN and CDR2 SYDVKM. V shed 5 bases and J shed 0 bases, with 16 bases lying between them. The CDR3 loop spans 16 amino acids. This chain's CDR3 is CASSPSGRGANYGYTF. In DNA form, the CDR3 reads TGTGCCAGCAGTCCCTCCGGCAGGGGTGCTAACTATGGCTACACCTTC.

This chain links TRBV12-2 with TRBJ2-3; whether TRBD2, the table's D call, matches the DNA was not checked. TRBV12-2 is marked as a pseudogene. The CDR3 has 15 amino acids. CDR3 sequence: CASRSWEDKTDTQYF. The CDR3 bases are TGTGCAAGTCGCTCCTGGGAGGATAAAACAGATACGCAGTATTTT.

V is TRBV5-1 and J is TRBJ1-2; D may be TRBD1 (6 bases). The CDR3 spans 14 residues. Germline V gene data show CDR1 as SGHRS and CDR2 as YFSETQ. V was trimmed by 1 base and J by 6 bases, leaving 13 bases between them. The DNA of the CDR3 is TGCGCCAGCAGCTTGAGGGGGTCTCATGATGGCTACACCTTC. It codes for CASSLRGSHDGYTF.

The chain combines TRBV10-3 with TRBJ2-5, with TRBD1 as a possible D gene (6 bases). TRBJ2-7 matches the DNA end more closely, so the J call is doubtful. The CDR3 consists of 13 residues. In germline, CDR1 is ENHRY, CDR2 SYGVKD. The CDR3 spells CAISAGQLYEQYF. As DNA, the CDR3 is TGTGCCATCAGTGCCGGACAGCTATACGAGCAGTACTTC.

CDR3 in DNA: TGTGCTAGTGGTTTGGCACAGGGCAAAGGCTACGAGCAGTACTTC. It translates to CASGLAQGKGYEQYF. V gene TRBV12-5 combines with J gene TRBJ2-7, with D possibly being TRBD1 (6 bases). Germline CDR1 is LGHNT and CDR2 is FRNRAP. This CDR3 region has 15 residues. The V and J ends lost 1 base and 3 bases respectively, with 13 bases between them.

The rearrangement joins TRBV30 to TRBJ2-3; a weak D match, TRBD2 (6 bases). V dropped 8 bases and J dropped 0 bases, with 18 bases sitting between them. From germline, CDR1 is GTSNPN and CDR2 SVGIG (reference sequence). CDR3 length: 15 residues. CDR3 nucleotide sequence: TGTGCCCAACTTCGGGGGATCGCTAGCACAGATACGCAGTATTTT. Translation gives CAQLRGIASTDTQYF.

The chain joins TRBV5-1 to TRBJ1-2, with D possibly matching TRBD1 (6 bases). CDR3 length: 14 residues. V shed 0 bases and J shed 8 bases, with 14 bases lying between them. The V gene's germline CDR1 is SGHRS and CDR2 YFSETQ. The CDR3 region has the DNA TGCGCCAGCAGCTTGGAACAGGGTTCGGGCGGCTACACCTTC. Its translation: CASSLEQGSGGYTF.

The chain has TRBV7-9 and TRBJ2-1; 12 bases fit TRBD2. The CDR3 is 16 amino acids. CDR1 is SEHNR, CDR2 FQNEAQ, per germline (reference sequence). V was clipped by 3 bases and J by 4 bases; unmatched bases: 4. CDR3 loop: CASSLRLAGEYNEQFF. The CDR3, as DNA: TGTGCCAGCAGCTTGAGACTAGCGGGAGAATACAATGAGCAGTTCTTC.

The V call is TRBV5-6, the J call TRBJ2-7; D is undetermined. The germline CDR1 and CDR2 sequences are SGHDT and YYEEEE. The V gene lost 3 bases and the J gene lost 7 bases, with 11 bases spanning the gap. CDR3 size: 12 residues. The CDR3 sequence is CASSSPAGEQYF. The CDR3 bases are TGTGCCAGCAGCTCACCGGCCGGGGAGCAGTACTTC.

This chain links TRBV5-5 with TRBJ2-7, with 8 bases matching TRBD1. After removal of 2 bases from V and 3 bases from J, the junction contained 7 bases not matched to a gene. Germline V lookup: CDR1 SGHKS, CDR2 YYEKEE (reference sequence). The CDR3 extends over 15 amino acids. The CDR3 coding sequence is TGTGCCAGCAGCTTAAGGACAGGGCCCCGCTACGAGCAGTACTTC. Protein sequence: CASSLRTGPRYEQYF.

The chain joins TRBV10-3 to TRBJ1-2; D perhaps matches TRBD1 (6 bases). This CDR3 is built from 14 residues. In germline, CDR1 is ENHRY, CDR2 SYGVKD. Trimming cost V 2 bases and J 4 bases, with 11 bases left between them. CDR3 loop: CAISEGGTSYGYTF. The CDR3, as DNA: TGTGCCATCAGTGAGGGGGGCACAAGCTATGGCTACACCTTC.

The rearrangement joins TRBV10-3 to TRBJ1-3; 7 nucleotides line up with TRBD1. Germline loops: CDR1 ENHRY, CDR2 SYGVKD. V shed 4 bases and J 3 bases; nucleotides not matched to a gene: 3. This CDR3 contains 14 residues. The DNA for the CDR3 is TGTGCCATCAGTGGACAGGGTCTTGGAAACACCATATATTTT. Translated, it gives CAISGQGLGNTIYF.

This clone was found once. This CDR3 is CASSMGQSRRETQYF. The CDR3 DNA reads TGTGCCAGTAGTATGGGTCAGTCGAGGCGGGAGACCCAGTACTTC. This chain uses TRBV19 with TRBJ2-5; D is undetermined. V was trimmed by 3 bases and J by 5 bases, leaving 16 bases between them. From germline, CDR1 is LNHDA and CDR2 SQIVND (reference sequence). This CDR3 is 15 amino acids long.

The V and J genes are TRBV10-3 and TRBJ1-6; D remains ambiguous. Germline V gives CDR1 ENHRY, CDR2 SYGVKD. The CDR3 covers 14 residues. Trimming took off 6 bases at V and 7 bases at J, with 13 bases between the two ends. CDR3 amino acids: CAIRGRAENSPLHF. Here the CDR3 DNA reads TGTGCCATCAGGGGGAGGGCCGAAAATTCACCCCTCCACTTT.

V and J are TRBV9 and TRBJ1-2, with 9 bases that match TRBD1. CDR1 is SGDLS and CDR2 is YYNGEE in the germline V gene. After removal of 0 bases from V and 6 bases from J, the junction contained 6 bases not matched to a gene. This CDR3 comprises 15 residues. CDR3 nucleotide sequence: TGTGCCAGCAGCGTAGGGACAGGGGAACACAATGGCTACACCTTC. Translated: CASSVGTGEHNGYTF.

CDR3 sequence: CASKYWTGANYGYTF. CDR3 nucleotide sequence: TGTGCCAGCAAGTATTGGACAGGGGCTAACTATGGCTACACCTTC. This chain connects TRBV21-1 to TRBJ1-2; TRBD1, the D gene given by the table, was not confirmed from the DNA. TRBV21-1 represents a pseudogene. The CDR3 spans 15 residues.